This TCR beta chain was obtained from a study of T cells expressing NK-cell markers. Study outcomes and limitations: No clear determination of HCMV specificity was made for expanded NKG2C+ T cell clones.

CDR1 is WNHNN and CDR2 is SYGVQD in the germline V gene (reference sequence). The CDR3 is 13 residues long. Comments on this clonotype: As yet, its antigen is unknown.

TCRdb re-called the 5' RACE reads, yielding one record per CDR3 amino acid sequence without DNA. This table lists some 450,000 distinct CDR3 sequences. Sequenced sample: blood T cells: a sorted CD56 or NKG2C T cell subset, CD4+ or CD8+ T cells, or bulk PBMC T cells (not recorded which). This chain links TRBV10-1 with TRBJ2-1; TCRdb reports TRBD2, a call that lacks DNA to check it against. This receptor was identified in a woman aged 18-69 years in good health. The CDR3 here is CASRGRGTDEQFF.